A single count supports the clone carrying this T cell receptor beta chain. Living in 25 or so US areas, the participants were between roughly 18 and 90 years of age. Each participant's cohort was designated according to participant-reported clinical history. The recovered donors of Cohort 3 showed two negative PCRs, clearance, or symptom resolution. This sample was included in a study of blood T cell repertoires in COVID-19. Study-level background: PBMCs, B-cell-depleted T cells, or T cells were the source of the cDNA or gDNA that made up the material.

The ends were cut back, 3 bases at V and 4 bases at J, with 10 bases in the middle. The V gene's germline CDR1 is ENHRY and CDR2 SYGVKD. The CDR3 runs to 14 residues. Repertoires were generated with immunoSEQ multiplex PCR, while TCRdb's copy carries only in-frame clones and drops some. This sample has around 210,000 clones, with roughly 90% found just once. The sequencing input was PBMCs or T cells enriched from blood (not recorded which). This TCR was recovered from a young woman who had recovered from COVID-19. The chain employs TRBV10-3 and TRBJ1-3; D is possibly TRBD1 (6 bases). The CDR3 here is CAISDRGSGNTIYF. CDR3 in DNA: TGTGCCATCAGTGACAGGGGCTCCGGAAACACCATATATTTT.